This T cell receptor beta chain was sequenced for a study of blood T cell repertoires in COVID-19. Per the germline V gene, CDR1 is SGHDT and CDR2 is YYEEEE. This CDR3 is built from 13 residues. Deletions cut 2 bases from V and 6 bases from J, with 9 bases between. TCRdb's table, derived via immunoSEQ multiplex PCR, lists solely in-frame clones and lacks some. The profile shows some 70,000 clones, roughly four fifths of them singletons. This TCR was sampled from a man in his sixties with COVID-19, enrolled during active disease. This chain joins TRBV5-6 and TRBJ1-5; D uncertain. Sequencing used peripheral blood. DNA of the CDR3: TGTGCCAGCAGCTTAGAGAGGAGTCAGCCCCAGCATTTT. Residues: CASSLERSQPQHF. The full variable domain, its missing parts supplied by reference TRBV5-6 and TRBJ1-5, is DAGVTQSPTHLIKTRGQQVTLRCSPKSGHDTVSWYQQALGQGPQFIFQYYEEEERQRGNFPDRFSGHQFPNYSSELNVNALLLGDSALYLCASSLERSQPQHFGDGTRLSIL.